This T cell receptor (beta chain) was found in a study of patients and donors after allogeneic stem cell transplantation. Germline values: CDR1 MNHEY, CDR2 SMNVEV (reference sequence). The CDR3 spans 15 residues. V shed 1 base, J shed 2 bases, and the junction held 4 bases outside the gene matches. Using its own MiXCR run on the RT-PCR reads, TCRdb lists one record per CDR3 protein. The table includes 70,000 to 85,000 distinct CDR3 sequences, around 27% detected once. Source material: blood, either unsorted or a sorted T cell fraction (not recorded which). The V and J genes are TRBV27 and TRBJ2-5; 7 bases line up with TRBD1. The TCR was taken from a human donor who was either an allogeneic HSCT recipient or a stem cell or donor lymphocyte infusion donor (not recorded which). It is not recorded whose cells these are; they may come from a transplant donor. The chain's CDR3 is CASSLWDSPQETQYF. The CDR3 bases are TGTGCCAGCAGTTTATGGGACAGCCCACAAGAGACCCAGTACTTC.